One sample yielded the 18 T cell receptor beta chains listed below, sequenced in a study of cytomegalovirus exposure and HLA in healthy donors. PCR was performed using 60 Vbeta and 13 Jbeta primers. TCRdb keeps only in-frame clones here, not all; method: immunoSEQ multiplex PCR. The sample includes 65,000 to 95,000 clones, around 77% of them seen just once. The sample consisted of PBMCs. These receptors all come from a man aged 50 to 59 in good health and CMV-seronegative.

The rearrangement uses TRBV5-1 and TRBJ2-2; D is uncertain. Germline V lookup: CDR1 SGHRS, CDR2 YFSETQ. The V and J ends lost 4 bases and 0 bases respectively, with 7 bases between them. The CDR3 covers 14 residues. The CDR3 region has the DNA TGCGCCAGCAGCGTCACAACGAACACCGGGGAGCTGTTTTTT. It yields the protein CASSVTTNTGELFF.

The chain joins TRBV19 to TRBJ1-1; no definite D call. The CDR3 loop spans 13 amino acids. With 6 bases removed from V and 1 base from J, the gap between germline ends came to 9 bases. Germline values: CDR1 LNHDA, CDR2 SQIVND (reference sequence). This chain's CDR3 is CASRGVGNTEAFF. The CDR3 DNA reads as TGTGCCAGTAGGGGCGTAGGGAACACTGAAGCTTTCTTT.

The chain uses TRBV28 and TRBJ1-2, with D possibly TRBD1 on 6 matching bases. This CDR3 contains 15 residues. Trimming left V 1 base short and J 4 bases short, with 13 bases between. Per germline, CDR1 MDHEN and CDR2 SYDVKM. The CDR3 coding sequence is TGTGCCAGCAGTTTATCCAATACAGGGCTCTATGGCTACACCTTC. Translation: CASSLSNTGLYGYTF.

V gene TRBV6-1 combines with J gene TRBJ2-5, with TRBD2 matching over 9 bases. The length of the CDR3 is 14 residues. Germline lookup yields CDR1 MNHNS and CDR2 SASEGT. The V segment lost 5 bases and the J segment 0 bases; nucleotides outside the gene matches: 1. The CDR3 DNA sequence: TGTGCCAGCAGTAGCGGGGGGTACCAAGAGACCCAGTACTTC. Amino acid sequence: CASSSGGYQETQYF.

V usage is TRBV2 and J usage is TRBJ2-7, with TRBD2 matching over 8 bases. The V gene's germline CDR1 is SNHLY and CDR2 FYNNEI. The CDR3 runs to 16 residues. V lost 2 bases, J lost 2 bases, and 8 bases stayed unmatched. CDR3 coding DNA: TGTGCCAGCAGTGAAACCGGACTAGCTGTACCCTACGAGCAGTACTTC. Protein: CASSETGLAVPYEQYF.

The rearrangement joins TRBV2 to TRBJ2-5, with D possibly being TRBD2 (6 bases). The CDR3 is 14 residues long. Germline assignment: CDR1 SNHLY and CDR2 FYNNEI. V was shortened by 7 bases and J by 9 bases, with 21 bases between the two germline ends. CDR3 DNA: TGTGCCAGCACGCTGGGGCAGTCCCCGGGGGCCCAGTACTTC. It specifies CASTLGQSPGAQYF.

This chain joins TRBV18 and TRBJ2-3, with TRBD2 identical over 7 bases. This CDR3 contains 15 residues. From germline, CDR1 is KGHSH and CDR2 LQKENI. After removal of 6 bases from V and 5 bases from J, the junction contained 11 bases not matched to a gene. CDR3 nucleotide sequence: TGTGCCAGCTCGCCGGGCGGGGGAGTCAAAGATACGCAGTATTTT. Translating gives CASSPGGGVKDTQYF.

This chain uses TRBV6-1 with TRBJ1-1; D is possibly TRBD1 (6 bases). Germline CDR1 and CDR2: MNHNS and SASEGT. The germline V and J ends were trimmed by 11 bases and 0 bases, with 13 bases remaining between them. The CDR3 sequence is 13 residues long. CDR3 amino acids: CAGRGALNTEAFF. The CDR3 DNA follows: TGTGCCGGGAGGGGGGCACTGAACACTGAAGCTTTCTTT.

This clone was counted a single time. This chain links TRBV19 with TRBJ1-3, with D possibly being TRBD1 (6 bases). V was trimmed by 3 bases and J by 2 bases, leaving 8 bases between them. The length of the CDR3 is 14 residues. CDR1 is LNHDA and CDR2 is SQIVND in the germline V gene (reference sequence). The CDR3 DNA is TGTGCCAGTAGTATTGAGGGGGCTGGAAACACCATATATTTT. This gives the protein CASSIEGAGNTIYF.

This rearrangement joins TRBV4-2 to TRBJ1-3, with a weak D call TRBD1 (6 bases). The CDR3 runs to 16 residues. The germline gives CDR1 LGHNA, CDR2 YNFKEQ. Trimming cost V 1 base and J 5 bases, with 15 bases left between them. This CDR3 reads CASSQVEGGIRNTIYF. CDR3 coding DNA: TGTGCCAGCAGCCAAGTCGAAGGGGGAATTAGAAACACCATATATTTT.

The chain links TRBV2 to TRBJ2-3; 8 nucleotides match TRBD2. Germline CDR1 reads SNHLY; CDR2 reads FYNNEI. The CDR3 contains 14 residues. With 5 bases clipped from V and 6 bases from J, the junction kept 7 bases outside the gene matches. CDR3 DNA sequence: TGTGCCAGCAGTATTGCGGGGGGCCCCGATACGCAGTATTTT. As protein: CASSIAGGPDTQYF.

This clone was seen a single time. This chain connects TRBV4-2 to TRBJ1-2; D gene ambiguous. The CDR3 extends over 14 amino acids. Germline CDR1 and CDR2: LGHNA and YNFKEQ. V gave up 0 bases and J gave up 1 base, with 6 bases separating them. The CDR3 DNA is TGTGCCAGCAGCCAAGACCGGTTTAACTATGGCTACACCTTC. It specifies CASSQDRFNYGYTF.

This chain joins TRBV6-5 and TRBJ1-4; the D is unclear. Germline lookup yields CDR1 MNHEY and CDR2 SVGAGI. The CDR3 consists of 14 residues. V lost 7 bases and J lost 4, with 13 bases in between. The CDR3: CASTSPGSNEKLFF. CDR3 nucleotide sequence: TGTGCCAGCACCTCCCCCGGGAGTAATGAAAAACTGTTTTTT.

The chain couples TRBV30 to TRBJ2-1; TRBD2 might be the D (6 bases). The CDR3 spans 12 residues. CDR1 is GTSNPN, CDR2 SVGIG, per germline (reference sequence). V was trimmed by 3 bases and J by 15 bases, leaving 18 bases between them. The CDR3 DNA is TGTGCCTGGAGGGGCGGCGGGGTACGTGCGTTCTTC. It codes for CAWRGGGVRAFF.

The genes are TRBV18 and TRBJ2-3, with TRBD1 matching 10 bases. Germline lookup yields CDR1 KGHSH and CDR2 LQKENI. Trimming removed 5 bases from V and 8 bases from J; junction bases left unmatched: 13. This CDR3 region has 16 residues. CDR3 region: CASSDFRDRGLGTQYF. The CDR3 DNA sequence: TGTGCCAGCTCAGATTTTCGGGACAGGGGATTGGGTACGCAGTATTTT.

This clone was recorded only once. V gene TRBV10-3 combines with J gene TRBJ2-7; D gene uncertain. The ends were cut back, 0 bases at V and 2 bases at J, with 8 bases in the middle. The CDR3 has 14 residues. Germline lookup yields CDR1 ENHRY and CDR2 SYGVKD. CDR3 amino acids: CAISESHKTYEQYF. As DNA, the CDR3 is TGTGCCATCAGTGAGTCACACAAAACCTACGAGCAGTACTTC.

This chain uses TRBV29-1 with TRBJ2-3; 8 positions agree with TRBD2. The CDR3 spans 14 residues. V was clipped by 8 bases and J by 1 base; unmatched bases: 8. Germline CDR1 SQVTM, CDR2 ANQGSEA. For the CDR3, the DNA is TGCAGCCCCCGCCGAGCGGGGGGCACAGATACGCAGTATTTT. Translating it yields CSPRRAGGTDTQYF.

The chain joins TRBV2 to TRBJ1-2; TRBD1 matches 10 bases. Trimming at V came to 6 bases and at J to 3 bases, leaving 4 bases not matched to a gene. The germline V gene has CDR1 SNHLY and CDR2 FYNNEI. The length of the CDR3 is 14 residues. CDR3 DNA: TGTGCCAGCAGGCGACAGGGGGCAGACTATGGCTACACCTTC. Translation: CASRRQGADYGYTF.